The clone carrying this T cell receptor beta chain appeared a few times. Its specificity is not known. This sample stems from a study of T-cell reconstitution after alpha-beta-depleted transplantation in children. Findings and caveats of the study: Several hundred expanded graft clones reportedly gave rise to the alpha-beta T cells present about two months after transplant. T-cell counts and diversity at one year following transplant were attributed mainly to newly produced T cells.

Unique molecular identifiers were used to barcode this TCRbeta library. TCRdb ran MiXCR on the PCR reads and lists one entry per CDR3 protein. Of about 300,000 distinct CDR3 sequences in the sample, approximately 7.3% were seen once. Germline V gene lookup returns CDR1 MDHEN and CDR2 SYDVKM. The CDR3 has 14 amino acids. The V and J ends lost 3 bases and 6 bases respectively, with 15 bases between them. Specimen: peripheral blood, collected 360 days after TCRalphabeta/CD19-depleted stem cell transplant. The J gene is TRBJ2-7, the V gene TRBV28, with D perhaps matching TRBD2 (6 bases). This TCR was sampled from a female patient aged 2-9 years who had a stem cell transplant for Fanconi anemia, so the T cells may come from the graft donor. In DNA, the CDR3 is TGTGCCAGCAGTTTGTCGGTTGCGGGGAGCGAGCAGTACGTC. Translated, it gives CASSLSVAGSEQYV.